This T cell receptor (beta chain) is drawn from a study of T cells in Graves' hyperthyroidism and ophthalmopathy. This clonotype has ten or more counts. Its antigen is not identified. V dropped 4 bases and J dropped 6 bases, with 12 bases sitting between them. This CDR3 has 13 amino acids. CDR1 is KGHSH, CDR2 LQKENI, per germline. General study findings and limits: Through a model of 13 V-J features, ophthalmopathy was separated from stable hyperthyroidism. Ophthalmopathy, which appeared later, was predicted by the model a median around 6.9 months before onset.

Ophthalmopathy patients had moderate-to-severe active disease, CAS ≥3, NOSPECS ≥4, and disease duration under 3 months. Patients showing uncontrolled infection, other autoimmune disease, pregnancy or lactation were ineligible. Using RNA transcripts as the source, TCR beta CDR3 regions were amplified. TCR CDR3 regions were first amplified by RT-PCR with HTBI primers. TCRdb redid the calling of the multiplex PCR reads with MiXCR, one entry per CDR3 protein. This sample carries roughly 280,000 distinct CDR3 sequences, more than 15% of them seen once, and the ten largest clones take over 50%. The source of this sequence is a woman aged 60-75 years with Graves' ophthalmopathy. J is TRBJ1-2 and V is TRBV18, with D possibly TRBD1 on 6 matching bases. Source material: blood. CDR3 residues: CASSRTESHGYTF. The CDR3 DNA sequence: TGTGCCAGCTCACGGACAGAATCCCATGGCTACACCTTC.